This section outlines one T cell receptor (beta chain) sequence together with its context. These data originate in a study of graft-versus-host responses after intestinal transplantation. Whole-study findings and limits: Subjects displaying graft-donor T cell macrochimerism possessed elevated graft-versus-host to host-versus-graft clonal ratios inside allografts.

The authors combined roughly 200,000 CFSE-labeled responder cells with roughly 200,000 irradiated, violet-dye-labeled stimulator cells in plates. Sorting of proliferating CFSE-low CD3+CD4+ and CD3+CD8+ responders took place after the reaction. Germline values: CDR1 ENHRY, CDR2 SYGVKD. V lost 5 bases, J lost 5 bases, and 4 bases stayed unmatched. The CDR3 covers 14 residues. The repertoire was sequenced with immunoSEQ multiplex PCR; TCRdb's copy has only in-frame clones and lacks some. This sample has about 9,700 clones, with under 40% found just once. The sample was alloreactive CD8+ T cells from a mixed lymphocyte reaction culture, taken before intestinal transplant. Subset meaning: CFSE-low proliferating T cells sorted from approximately 6-day pre-transplant mixed lymphocyte reaction (GvH or HvG direction). This rearrangement joins TRBV10-3 to TRBJ2-2; TRBD2 matches 8 bases. The sequence was obtained from a human patient who received an intestinal transplant. The CDR3 spells CAISWTGGTGELFF. CDR3 nucleotide sequence: TGTGCCATCAGTTGGACGGGAGGGACCGGGGAGCTGTTTTTT.